These T cell receptor beta chains were read from a single sample in a study of shared clonotypes between healthy human individuals. Profiling relied on immunoSEQ multiplex PCR, and the TCRdb table lists in-frame clones only, not all of them. This table has about 2.4 million clones, under 95% appearing once. The sequenced sample was naive CD4+ T cells from PBMCs. Source of these receptors: a young man in good health. Some clones in this sample may be carry-over from other donors' samples. Each CDR3 is given with its conserved first and last residue. Each record gives: J gene, clone size, D gene, V gene, CDR3 protein, CDR3 DNA. A D gene is named only where the DNA matches it firmly. Size values are once, few and many counts, or a class for expanded clones, and some rows have none.

TRBJ2-2,-,-,TRBV18,CASSPQGGNTGELFF,TGTGCCAGCTCACCACAAGGGGGTAACACCGGGGAGCTGTTTTTT
TRBJ2-3,-,-,TRBV5-1,CASSLGDFGTDTQYF,TGCGCCAGCAGCTTGGGGGACTTTGGCACAGATACGCAGTATTTT
TRBJ2-3,-,TRBD1,TRBV2,CASSSGQGVSTDTQYF,TGTGCCAGCAGTTCAGGGCAGGGGGTTAGCACAGATACGCAGTATTTT
TRBJ2-2,-,-,TRBV4-2,CASSQRYFSTGELFF,TGTGCCAGCAGCCAACGGTACTTTAGCACCGGGGAGCTGTTTTTT
TRBJ1-2,-,TRBD1,TRBV7-9,CASSPDRAGGYTF,TGTGCCAGCAGCCCTGACAGGGCTGGAGGCTACACCTTC
TRBJ2-7,few,-,TRBV5-1,CASSLGTAAGYEQYF,TGCGCCAGCAGCTTGGGGACAGCGGCTGGCTACGAGCAGTACTTC
TRBJ2-7,-,TRBD2,TRBV28,CASSFASGRAYEQYF,TGTGCCAGCAGTTTCGCTAGCGGGAGGGCCTACGAGCAGTACTTC
TRBJ2-5,-,-,TRBV30,CAWSVGALETQYF,TGTGCCTGGAGTGTAGGGGCGCTAGAGACCCAGTACTTC
TRBJ2-2,once,TRBD1,TRBV11-1,CASSPGQGMDTGELFF,TGTGCCAGCAGCCCCGGACAGGGAATGGACACCGGGGAGCTGTTTTTT
TRBJ2-5,-,-,TRBV28,CASSSQQAEQEWTQYF,TGTGCCAGCAGTTCCCAACAAGCAGAACAAGAGTGGACCCAGTACTTC
TRBJ2-2,once,-,TRBV6-5,CASSYSWQADGELFF,TGTGCCAGCAGTTACTCATGGCAGGCCGACGGGGAGCTGTTTTTT
TRBJ2-3,-,TRBD2,TRBV4-1,CASSQRGRTSAQDTQYF,TGCGCCAGCAGCCAACGGGGAAGGACTAGCGCACAAGATACGCAGTATTTT
TRBJ1-2,-,-,TRBV29-1,CSVAPLVRFYGYTF,TGCAGCGTTGCCCCATTAGTCCGGTTCTATGGCTACACCTTC
TRBJ2-7,-,-,TRBV7-2,CASSLFDRMTYEQYF,TGTGCCAGCAGCTTGTTCGACAGGATGACTTACGAGCAGTACTTC
TRBJ2-5,once,-,TRBV28,CASSSHRVMGETQYF,TGTGCCAGCAGTTCCCACAGGGTTATGGGGGAGACCCAGTACTTC
TRBJ2-1,-,TRBD1,TRBV28,CASSTSGTAYNEQFF,TGTGCCAGCAGTACATCCGGGACAGCATACAATGAGCAGTTCTTC
TRBJ2-2,-,-,TRBV4-3,CASSRSGGGELFF,TGCGCCAGCAGTCGGTCGGGTGGCGGGGAGCTGTTTTTT
TRBJ2-3,-,TRBD1,TRBV5-6,CASSPDRVDTQYF,TGTGCCAGCAGCCCGGACAGGGTCGATACGCAGTATTTT
TRBJ2-5,-,-,TRBV7-3,CASSAQEGETQYF,TGTGCCAGCAGCGCGCAGGAGGGGGAGACCCAGTACTTC
TRBJ2-7,once,-,TRBV6-1,CASSEAGGSYEQYF,TGTGCCAGCAGTGAAGCGGGGGGATCCTACGAGCAGTACTTC
TRBJ1-6,-,-,TRBV6-5,CASSLSGSGSPLHF,TGTGCCAGCAGTTTATCAGGGAGTGGGTCACCCCTCCACTTT
TRBJ2-2,-,TRBD1,TRBV29-1,CSVEGQGVLNTGELFF,TGCAGCGTGGAAGGGCAGGGGGTTTTGAACACCGGGGAGCTGTTTTTT